These 2 T cell receptor beta chains came from one sample sequenced in a study of shared clonotypes between healthy human individuals. Using immunoSEQ multiplex PCR, the repertoire was profiled, and TCRdb retains in-frame clones only, with some absent. The sample records a few million clones, approximately 95% being singletons. Sequencing was performed on naive CD4+ T cells from PBMCs. Subset specified: CD45RA+ positively selected. The receptors come from a man in his late teens or twenties in good health. Some clones in this sample may be carry-over from other donors' samples.

The gene calls are TRBV7-2 and TRBJ1-1; a weak D match, TRBD1 (6 bases). The CDR3 covers 16 residues. Trimming shortened V by 5 bases and J by 4 bases, and 20 bases separated the two germline ends. Germline V gene sequence: CDR1 SGHTA, CDR2 FQGNSA. The CDR3 DNA reads as TGTGCCAGCAGCCTGCTTGGGGGGGCCCTGGGCACTGAAGCTTTCTTT. Encoded protein: CASSLLGGALGTEAFF.

This chain joins TRBV4-2 and TRBJ1-1, with 12 nucleotides matching TRBD1. CDR1 and CDR2 (germline): LGHNA, YNFKEQ. V shed 1 base and J 2 bases; nucleotides not matched to a gene: 5. This CDR3 has 17 residues. CDR3 amino acids: CASSQAGTGGSNTEAFF. CDR3 in DNA: TGTGCCAGCAGCCAAGCCGGGACAGGGGGCTCAAACACTGAAGCTTTCTTT.